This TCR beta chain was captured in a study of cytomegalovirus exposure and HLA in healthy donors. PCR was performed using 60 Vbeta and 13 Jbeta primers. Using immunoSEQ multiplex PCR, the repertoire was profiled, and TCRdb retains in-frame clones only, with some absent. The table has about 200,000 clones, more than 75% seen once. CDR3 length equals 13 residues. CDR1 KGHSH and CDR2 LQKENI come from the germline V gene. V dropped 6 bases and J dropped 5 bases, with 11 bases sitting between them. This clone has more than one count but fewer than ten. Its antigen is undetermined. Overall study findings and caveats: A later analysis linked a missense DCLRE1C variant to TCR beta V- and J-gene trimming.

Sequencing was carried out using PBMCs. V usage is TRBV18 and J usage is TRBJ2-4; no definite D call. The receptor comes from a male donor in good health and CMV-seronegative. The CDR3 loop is CASSREAENIQYF. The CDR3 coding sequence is TGTGCCAGCTCCAGAGAGGCAGAAAACATTCAGTACTTC.